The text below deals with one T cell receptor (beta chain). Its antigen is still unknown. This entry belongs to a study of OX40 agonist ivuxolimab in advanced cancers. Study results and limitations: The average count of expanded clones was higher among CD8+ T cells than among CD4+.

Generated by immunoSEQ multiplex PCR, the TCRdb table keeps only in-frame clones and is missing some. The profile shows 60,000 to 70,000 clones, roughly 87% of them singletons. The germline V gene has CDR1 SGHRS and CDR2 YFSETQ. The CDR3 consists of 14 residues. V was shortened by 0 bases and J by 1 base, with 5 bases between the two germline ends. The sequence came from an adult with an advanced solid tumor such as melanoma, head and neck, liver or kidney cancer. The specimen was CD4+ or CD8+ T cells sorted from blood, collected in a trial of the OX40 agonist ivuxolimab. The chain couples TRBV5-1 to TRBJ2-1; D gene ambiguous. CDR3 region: CASSLGLSYNEQFF. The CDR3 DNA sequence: TGCGCCAGCAGCTTGGGACTGTCCTACAATGAGCAGTTCTTC.